One and the same sample provided the 21 T cell receptor beta chains below, sequenced in a study of glioma-infiltrating T cells after dendritic cell vaccination. The time point was: after dendritic cell vaccination, including at tumor progression/relapse. The table came from immunoSEQ multiplex PCR; TCRdb's copy has only in-frame clones and leaves some out. The sample consists of tens of thousands of clones, around 90% of them appearing once. The sequencing used blood, collected after dendritic cell vaccination. These receptor sequences come from a human donor with glioblastoma.

This chain joins TRBV6-5 and TRBJ2-5; D gene uncertain. This CDR3 comprises 12 residues. Trimming shortened V by 6 bases and J by 5 bases, and 10 bases separated the two germline ends. Germline-derived CDR1 and CDR2 are MNHEY and SVGAGI. The CDR3 region is CASRRRAETQYF. CDR3 in DNA: TGTGCCAGCAGGAGGAGAGCCGAGACCCAGTACTTC.

J is TRBJ1-2 and V is TRBV5-1, with TRBD1 identical over 7 bases. Germline CDR1 SGHRS, CDR2 YFSETQ. There are 16 residues in the CDR3. V shed 0 bases and J 8 bases; nucleotides not matched to a gene: 13. CDR3 DNA sequence: TGCGCCAGCAGCTTGGGCCCGGGACAGATCGTTTTAGGCTACACCTTC. This gives the protein CASSLGPGQIVLGYTF.

This rearrangement joins TRBV10-3 to TRBJ2-2; a weak D match, TRBD2 (5 bases). Germline CDR1 is ENHRY and CDR2 is SYGVKD. CDR3 size: 16 residues. Trimming cost V 0 bases and J 4 bases, with 12 bases left between them. CDR3 protein: CAISESTLAPTGELFF. The DNA for the CDR3 is TGTGCCATCAGTGAGTCGACTCTAGCCCCCACCGGGGAGCTGTTTTTT.

The rearrangement links TRBV7-9 to TRBJ1-3; 10 positions match TRBD1. Germline V CDR1 and CDR2: SEHNR, FQNEAQ (reference sequence). The CDR3 is 16 residues long. Trimming took 5 bases from V and 10 from J; bases not matched to a gene: 14. DNA of the CDR3: TGTGCCAGCAGCCCCCCCGGACAGGGGGGTCGCCTAACCATATATTTT. Translated: CASSPPGQGGRLTIYF. The full variable domain, its missing parts supplied by reference TRBV7-9 and TRBJ1-3, is DTGVSQNPRHKITKRGQNVTFRCDPISEHNRLYWYRQTLGQGPEFLTYFQNEAQLEKSRLLSDRFSAERPKGSFSTLEIQRTEQGDSAMYLCASSPPGQGGRLTIYFGEGSWLTVV.

V is TRBV7-6 and J is TRBJ1-1, with a tentative D call TRBD1 (5 bases). CDR1 is SGHVS and CDR2 is FNYEAQ in the germline V gene. Trimming left V 1 base short and J 2 bases short, with 11 bases between. This CDR3 contains 15 residues. Written as DNA, the CDR3 is TGTGCCAGCAGCTTAGGGGGGGTTCGTAACACTGAAGCTTTCTTT. Its translation: CASSLGGVRNTEAFF.

As concerns this clone: Relative to the germline gene, one junction end is altered; a read error may explain this. The chain uses TRBV28 and TRBJ2-7, with TRBD2 identical over 13 bases. This CDR3 is built from 13 residues. Germline V CDR1 and CDR2: MDHEN, SYDVKM. The CDR3 DNA sequence: TGCGCGGCGGGACTAGCGGGACCCTACGAGCAGTACTTC. Its translation is CAAGLAGPYEQYF. Variable domain in full (rest from reference TRBV28 and TRBJ2-7): DVKVTQSSRYLVKRTGEKVFLECVQDMDHENMFWYRQDPGLGLRLIYFSYDVKMKEKGDIPEGYSVSREKKERFSLILESASTNQTSMYLCAAGLAGPYEQYFGPGTRLTVT.

The chain recombines TRBV5-1 with TRBJ1-2, with 10 positions matching TRBD1. Trimming at V came to 0 bases and at J to 8 bases, leaving 7 bases not matched to a gene. The CDR3 extends over 15 amino acids. Germline-derived CDR1 and CDR2 are SGHRS and YFSETQ. CDR3 amino acids: CASSLETGGVGGYTF. CDR3 sequence (DNA): TGCGCCAGCAGCTTGGAGACAGGGGGCGTTGGAGGCTACACCTTC.

V and J are TRBV7-2 and TRBJ2-5; 11 positions agree with TRBD2. The J segment lost 5 bases and the V segment lost 0 bases, leaving 11 bases of the junction unmatched. The CDR3 contains 18 residues. CDR1 is SGHTA, CDR2 FQGNSA, per germline. This chain's CDR3 is CASSLALLAGARRETQYF. The CDR3 DNA reads as TGTGCCAGCAGCTTAGCGCTACTAGCGGGAGCCCGGAGGGAGACCCAGTACTTC.

This sequence joins TRBV11-2 and TRBJ1-2, with a possible D match to TRBD1 (5 bases). With 5 bases removed from V and 0 bases from J, the gap between germline ends came to 13 bases. The CDR3 contains 15 residues. The V gene's germline CDR1 is SGHAT and CDR2 FQNNGV. This CDR3 is CASSLGDRANYGYTF. In nucleotides, the CDR3 is TGTGCCAGCAGCCTTGGAGACAGAGCTAACTATGGCTACACCTTC.

This clone has only one observation. V gene TRBV2 combines with J gene TRBJ2-5, with 10 positions matching TRBD2. Germline V gene data show CDR1 as SNHLY and CDR2 as FYNNEI. J lost 2 bases, V lost 5 bases, and 2 bases had no gene match. There are 14 residues in the CDR3. This chain's CDR3 is CASSRTSGQETQYF. In DNA, the CDR3 is TGTGCCAGCAGTCGGACTAGCGGACAAGAGACCCAGTACTTC.

The chain has TRBV6-6 and TRBJ2-3; TRBD1 matches at 8 bases. The CDR3 is 15 amino acids. Germline-derived CDR1 and CDR2 are MNHNY and SVGAGI (reference sequence). V was pared by 10 bases and J by 4 bases, with 13 bases of the junction left unmatched. The CDR3 spells CAIRQTQGVSDTQYF. CDR3 DNA: TGTGCCATTAGACAGACACAGGGGGTTTCAGATACGCAGTATTTT.

The chain recombines TRBV5-8 with TRBJ1-5; D is undetermined. This CDR3 has 15 residues. Trimming cost V 0 bases and J 2 bases, with 9 bases left between them. Germline V CDR1 and CDR2: SGHTS, YDEGEE. The chain's CDR3 is CASSLDPGGNQPQHF. CDR3 DNA: TGTGCCAGCAGCTTGGACCCCGGAGGCAATCAGCCCCAGCATTTT.

This chain joins TRBV5-1 and TRBJ1-3; D gene uncertain. CDR1 SGHRS and CDR2 YFSETQ come from the germline V gene. Trimming stripped 4 bases from V and 0 bases from J, with 8 bases between. CDR3 length: 14 residues. The CDR3: CASSGTLSGNTIYF. As DNA, the CDR3 is TGCGCCAGCAGCGGTACTCTCTCTGGAAACACCATATATTTT.

CDR3 loop: CARNTGTRRSGYTF. The CDR3 nucleotides read TGTGCCAGAAACACCGGGACTAGAAGAAGTGGCTACACCTTC. The rearrangement uses TRBV5-3 and TRBJ1-2; D possibly corresponds to TRBD1 (5 bases). TRBV5-3 is known as an ORF, though its function is uncertain. Trimming took off 6 bases at V and 7 bases at J, with 19 bases between the two ends. The CDR3 has 14 amino acids.

In its sample, this clone was seen once. V gene TRBV30 combines with J gene TRBJ1-1, with D possibly being TRBD1 (6 bases). The V end lost 4 bases, the J end lost 1 base, and 13 bases lay between the germline ends. CDR1 is GTSNPN, CDR2 SVGIG, per germline (reference sequence). The length of the CDR3 is 14 residues. The CDR3 DNA reads TGTGCCTGGATTACCATGACAGGGAACACTGAAGCTTTCTTT. Residues: CAWITMTGNTEAFF.

This clone was recorded once. The chain links TRBV11-2 to TRBJ2-6, with a weak D call TRBD2 (5 bases). The V end lost 0 bases, the J end lost 2 bases, and 17 bases lay between the germline ends. This CDR3 spans 19 amino acids. Germline CDR1 is SGHAT and CDR2 is FQNNGV. The CDR3 DNA sequence: TGTGCCAGCAGCTTAGATCGAGGGATTGGGCGGGCTGGGGCCAACGTCCTGACTTTC. It specifies CASSLDRGIGRAGANVLTF.

The rearrangement joins TRBV28 to TRBJ1-1, with a weak D call TRBD1 (5 bases). The CDR3 extends over 16 amino acids. Germline CDR1 MDHEN, CDR2 SYDVKM. V was clipped by 6 bases and J by 0 bases, with 17 bases between them. The CDR3, as DNA: TGTGCCAGCAGGACTGACAGAGCCCTCATGAACACTGAAGCTTTCTTT. It translates to CASRTDRALMNTEAFF.

The rearrangement uses TRBV5-1 and TRBJ2-1, with TRBD2 as a possible D gene (6 bases). CDR1 is SGHRS and CDR2 is YFSETQ in the germline V gene. V gave up 1 base and J gave up 5 bases, with 13 bases separating them. CDR3 length: 15 residues. In nucleotides, the CDR3 is TGCGCCAGCAGCTTGTTCGGGGGAGTGGACAATGAGCAGTTCTTC. Translated: CASSLFGGVDNEQFF.

In its sample, this clone was seen a few times. This chain links TRBV29-1 with TRBJ1-5, with D possibly being TRBD1 (5 bases). This CDR3 region has 13 residues. Looked up from germline, CDR1 is SQVTM and CDR2 is ANQGSEA. Trimming took 4 bases from V and 3 from J, leaving 10 bases between them. This chain's CDR3 is CSVVGGDNQPQHF. DNA for the CDR3: TGCAGCGTTGTCGGGGGAGACAATCAGCCCCAGCATTTT.

This clone appeared a few times. The V and J genes are TRBV4-1 and TRBJ1-5; D is uncertain. Per the germline V gene, CDR1 is MGHRA and CDR2 is YSYEKL. Trimming cost V 4 bases and J 7 bases, with 14 bases left between them. The CDR3 is 14 amino acids. Written as DNA, the CDR3 is TGCGCCAGCAGCCTCGGAGGGTACCGCCAGCCCCAGCATTTT. Translated: CASSLGGYRQPQHF.

V usage is TRBV29-1 and J usage is TRBJ1-2, with D perhaps TRBD1 (6 bases). Trimming stripped 4 bases from V and 6 bases from J, with 12 bases between. Germline loops: CDR1 SQVTM, CDR2 ANQGSEA. CDR3 size: 12 residues. The CDR3 sequence is CSVVLGAHGYTF. The CDR3 nucleotides read TGCAGCGTTGTTCTGGGGGCACATGGCTACACCTTC.